This TCR beta chain was obtained from a study of blood T cell repertoires in COVID-19. Study summary: Collection of acute and convalescent COVID-19 samples took place in the United States, Italy and Spain. The cDNA or gDNA used as material had been derived from T cells, B-cell-depleted T cells, or PBMCs.

Original methodology: Counts of nucleated cells, estimated from reference gene primer amplification, were obtained. Using immunoSEQ multiplex PCR, the repertoire was profiled, and TCRdb retains in-frame clones only, with some absent. From that table come the V and J calls and clone size; the DNA was used to work out D and trimming. Among about 64,000 clones listed, roughly 84% were seen once. Germline CDR1 and CDR2: SGHRS and YFSETQ. CDR3 length: 16 amino acids. V lost 3 bases to trimming and J lost 0 bases, with 14 bases between them. This clone was counted between two and nine times. What was sequenced was peripheral blood. This sequence was found in a man aged 65 to 79 with acute or convalescent COVID-19. V usage is TRBV5-1 and J usage is TRBJ2-3, with D possibly matching TRBD1 (6 bases). DNA of the CDR3: TGCGCCAGCAGCTACGGACAGTACACTAGCACAGATACGCAGTATTTT. As protein: CASSYGQYTSTDTQYF.